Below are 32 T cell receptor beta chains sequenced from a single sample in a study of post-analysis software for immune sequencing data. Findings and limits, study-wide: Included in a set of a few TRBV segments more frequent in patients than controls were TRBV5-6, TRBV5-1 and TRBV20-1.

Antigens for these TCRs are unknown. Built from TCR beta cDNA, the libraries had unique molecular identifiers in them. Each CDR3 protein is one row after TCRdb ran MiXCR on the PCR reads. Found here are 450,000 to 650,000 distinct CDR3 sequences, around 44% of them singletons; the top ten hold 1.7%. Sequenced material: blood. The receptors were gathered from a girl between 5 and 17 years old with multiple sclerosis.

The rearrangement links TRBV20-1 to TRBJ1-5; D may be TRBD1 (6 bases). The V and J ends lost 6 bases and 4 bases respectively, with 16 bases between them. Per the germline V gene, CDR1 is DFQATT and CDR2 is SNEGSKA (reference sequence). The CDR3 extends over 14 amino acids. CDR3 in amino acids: CSAAQGGPNQPQHF. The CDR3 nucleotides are TGCAGTGCGGCACAGGGAGGACCGAATCAGCCCCAGCATTTT.

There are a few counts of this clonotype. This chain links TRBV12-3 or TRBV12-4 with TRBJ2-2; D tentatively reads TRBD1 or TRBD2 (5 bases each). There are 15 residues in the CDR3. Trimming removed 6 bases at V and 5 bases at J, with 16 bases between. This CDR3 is CASRARGGATGELFF. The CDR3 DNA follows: TGTGCCAGCAGAGCACGGGGTGGGGCAACCGGGGAGCTGTTTTTT.

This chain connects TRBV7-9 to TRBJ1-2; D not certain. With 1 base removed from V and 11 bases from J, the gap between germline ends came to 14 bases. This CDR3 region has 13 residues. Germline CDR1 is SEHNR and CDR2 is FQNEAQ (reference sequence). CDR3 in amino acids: CASSLEGPSGYTF. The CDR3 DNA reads TGTGCCAGCAGCTTAGAAGGGCCCTCTGGGTACACCTTC.

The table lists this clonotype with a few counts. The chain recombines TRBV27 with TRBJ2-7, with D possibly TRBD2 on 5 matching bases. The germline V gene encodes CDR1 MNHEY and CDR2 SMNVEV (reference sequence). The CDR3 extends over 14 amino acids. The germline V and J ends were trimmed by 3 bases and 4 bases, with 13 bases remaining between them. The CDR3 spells CASSFGTSQYEQYF. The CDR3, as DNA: TGTGCCAGCAGTTTCGGAACTAGTCAGTACGAGCAGTACTTC.

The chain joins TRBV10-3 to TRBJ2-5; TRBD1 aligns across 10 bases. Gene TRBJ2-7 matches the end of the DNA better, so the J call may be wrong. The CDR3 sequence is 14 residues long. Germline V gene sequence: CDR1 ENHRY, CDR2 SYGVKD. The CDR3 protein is CAIRGTGETYEQYF. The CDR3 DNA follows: TGTGCCATCAGGGGGACAGGGGAGACCTACGAGCAGTACTTC.

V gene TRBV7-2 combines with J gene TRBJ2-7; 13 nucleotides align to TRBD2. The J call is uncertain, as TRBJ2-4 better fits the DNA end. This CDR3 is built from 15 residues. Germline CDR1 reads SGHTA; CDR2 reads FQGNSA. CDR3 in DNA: TGTGCCAGCAGCTTAGTTCGACTAGCGGGGGGCATTCAGTACTTC. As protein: CASSLVRLAGGIQYF.

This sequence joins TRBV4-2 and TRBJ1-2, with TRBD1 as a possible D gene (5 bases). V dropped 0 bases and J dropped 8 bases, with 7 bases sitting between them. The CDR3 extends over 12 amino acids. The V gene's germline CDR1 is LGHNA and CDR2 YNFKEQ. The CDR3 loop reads CASSQEGGGYTF. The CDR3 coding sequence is TGTGCCAGCAGCCAAGAGGGGGGGGGCTACACCTTC.

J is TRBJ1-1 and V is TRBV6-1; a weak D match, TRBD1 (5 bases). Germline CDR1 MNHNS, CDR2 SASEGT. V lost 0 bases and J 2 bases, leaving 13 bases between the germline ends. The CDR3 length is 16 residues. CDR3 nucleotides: TGTGCCAGCAGTGAAGCCCCAGACGGGGGAAACACTGAAGCTTTCTTT. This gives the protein CASSEAPDGGNTEAFF.

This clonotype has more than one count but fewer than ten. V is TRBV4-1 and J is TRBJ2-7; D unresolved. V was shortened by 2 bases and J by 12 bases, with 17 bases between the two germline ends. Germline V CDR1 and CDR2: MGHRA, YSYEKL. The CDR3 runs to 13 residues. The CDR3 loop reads CASSQPPLSTLYF. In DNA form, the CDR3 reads TGCGCCAGCAGCCAACCTCCACTATCGACGCTGTACTTC.

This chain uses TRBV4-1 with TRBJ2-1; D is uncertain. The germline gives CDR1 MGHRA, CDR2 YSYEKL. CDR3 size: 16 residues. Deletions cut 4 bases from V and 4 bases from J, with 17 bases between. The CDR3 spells CASSPSDRASYNEQFF. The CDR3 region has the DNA TGCGCCAGCAGCCCCTCGGACCGCGCTTCGTACAATGAGCAGTTCTTC.

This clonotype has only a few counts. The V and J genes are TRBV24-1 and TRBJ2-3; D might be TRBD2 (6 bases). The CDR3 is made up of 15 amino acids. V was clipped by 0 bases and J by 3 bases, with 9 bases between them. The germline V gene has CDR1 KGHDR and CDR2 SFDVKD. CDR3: CATSDLAGLTDTQYF. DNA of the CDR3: TGTGCCACCAGTGATTTGGCGGGACTGACAGATACGCAGTATTTT.

The CDR3 DNA reads as TGTGCCAGCTGTCACGCTCGGGACCCGAACACCGGGGAGCTGTTTTTT. Translation: CASCHARDPNTGELFF. V usage is TRBV27 and J usage is TRBJ2-2; D tentatively reads TRBD1 or TRBD2 (5 bases each). Germline-derived CDR1 and CDR2 are MNHEY and SMNVEV (reference sequence). V was cut by 8 bases and J by 0 bases, with 16 bases left in between. The CDR3 is 16 residues long.

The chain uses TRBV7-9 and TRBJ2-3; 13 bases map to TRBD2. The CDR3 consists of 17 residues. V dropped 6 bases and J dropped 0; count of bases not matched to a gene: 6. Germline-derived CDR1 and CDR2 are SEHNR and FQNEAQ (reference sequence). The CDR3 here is CASSLLAGGPSTDTQYF. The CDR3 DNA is TGTGCCAGCAGTTTACTAGCGGGAGGGCCGAGCACAGATACGCAGTATTTT.

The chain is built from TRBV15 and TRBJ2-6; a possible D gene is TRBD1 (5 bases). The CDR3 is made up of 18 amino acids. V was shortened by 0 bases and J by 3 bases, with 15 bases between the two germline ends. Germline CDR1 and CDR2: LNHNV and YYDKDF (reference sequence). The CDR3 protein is CATSRDYQGVRGANVLTF. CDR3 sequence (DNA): TGTGCCACCAGCAGAGATTACCAGGGTGTGCGTGGGGCCAACGTCCTGACTTTC.

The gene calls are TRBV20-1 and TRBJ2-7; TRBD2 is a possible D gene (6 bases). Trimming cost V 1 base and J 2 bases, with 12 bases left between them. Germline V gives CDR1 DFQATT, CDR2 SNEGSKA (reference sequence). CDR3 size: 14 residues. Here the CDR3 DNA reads TGCAGTGCTAGAGTTGGGACTGGTACCTACGAGCAGTACTTC. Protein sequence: CSARVGTGTYEQYF.

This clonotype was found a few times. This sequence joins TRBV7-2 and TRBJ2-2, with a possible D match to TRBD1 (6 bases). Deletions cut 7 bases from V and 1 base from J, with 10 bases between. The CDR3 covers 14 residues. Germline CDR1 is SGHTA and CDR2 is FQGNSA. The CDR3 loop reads CASTPGQNTGELFF. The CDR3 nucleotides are TGTGCCAGCACCCCGGGACAGAACACCGGGGAGCTGTTTTTT.

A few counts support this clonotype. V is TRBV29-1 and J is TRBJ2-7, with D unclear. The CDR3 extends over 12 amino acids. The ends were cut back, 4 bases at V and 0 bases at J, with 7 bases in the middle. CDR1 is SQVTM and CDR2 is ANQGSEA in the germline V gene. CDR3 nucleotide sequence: TGCAGCGTTGGGCCGGGCTCCTACGAGCAGTACTTC. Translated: CSVGPGSYEQYF.

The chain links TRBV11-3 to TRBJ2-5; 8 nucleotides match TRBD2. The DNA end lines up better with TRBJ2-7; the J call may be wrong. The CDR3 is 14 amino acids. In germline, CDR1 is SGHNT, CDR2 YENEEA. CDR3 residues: CASSPHSGAYEQYF. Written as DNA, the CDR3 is TGTGCCAGCAGCCCGCATAGCGGGGCCTACGAGCAGTACTTC.

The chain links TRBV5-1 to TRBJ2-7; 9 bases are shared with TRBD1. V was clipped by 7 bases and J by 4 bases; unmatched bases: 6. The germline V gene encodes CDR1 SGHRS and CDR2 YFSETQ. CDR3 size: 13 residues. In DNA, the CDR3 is TGCGCCAGCTCCGGGACAGGGTGGTACGAGCAGTACTTC. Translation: CASSGTGWYEQYF.

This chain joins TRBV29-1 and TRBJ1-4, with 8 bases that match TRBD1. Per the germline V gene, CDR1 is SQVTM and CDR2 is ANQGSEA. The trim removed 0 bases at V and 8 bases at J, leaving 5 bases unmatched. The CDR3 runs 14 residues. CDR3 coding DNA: TGCAGCGTTGAAGACGGACAGGGTGGGGAAAAACTGTTTTTT. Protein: CSVEDGQGGEKLFF.

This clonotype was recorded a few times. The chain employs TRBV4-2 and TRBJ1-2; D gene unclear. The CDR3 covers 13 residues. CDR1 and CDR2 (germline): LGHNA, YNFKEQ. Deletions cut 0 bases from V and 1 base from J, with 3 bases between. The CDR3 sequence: CASSQDYNYGYTF. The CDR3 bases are TGTGCCAGCAGCCAAGACTATAACTATGGCTACACCTTC.

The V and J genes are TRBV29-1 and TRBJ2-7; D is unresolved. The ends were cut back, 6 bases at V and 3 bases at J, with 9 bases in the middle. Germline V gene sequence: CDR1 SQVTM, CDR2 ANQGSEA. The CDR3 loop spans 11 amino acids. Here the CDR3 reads CSVAQDYEQYF. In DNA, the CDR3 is TGCAGCGTCGCCCAGGACTACGAGCAGTACTTC.

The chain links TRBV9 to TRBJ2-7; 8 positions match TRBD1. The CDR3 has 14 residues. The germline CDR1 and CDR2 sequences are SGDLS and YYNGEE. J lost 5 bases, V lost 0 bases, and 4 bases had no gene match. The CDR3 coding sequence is TGTGCCAGCAGCGTAGGGACAGGGAATAACGAGCAGTACTTC. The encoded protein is CASSVGTGNNEQYF.

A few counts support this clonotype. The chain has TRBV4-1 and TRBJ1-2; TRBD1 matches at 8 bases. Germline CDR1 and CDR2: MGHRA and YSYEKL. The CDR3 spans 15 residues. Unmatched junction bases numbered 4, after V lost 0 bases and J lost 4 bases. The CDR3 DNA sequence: TGCGCCAGCAGCCAAGAAGGACAGGGCGGCTATGGCTACACCTTC. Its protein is CASSQEGQGGYGYTF.

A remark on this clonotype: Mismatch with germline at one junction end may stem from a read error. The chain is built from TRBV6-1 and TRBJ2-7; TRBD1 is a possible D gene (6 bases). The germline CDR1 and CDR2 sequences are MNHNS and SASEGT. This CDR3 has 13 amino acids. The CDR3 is CASNVQGPYEQYF. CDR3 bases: TGCGCCAGCAATGTACAGGGCCCCTACGAGCAGTACTTC.

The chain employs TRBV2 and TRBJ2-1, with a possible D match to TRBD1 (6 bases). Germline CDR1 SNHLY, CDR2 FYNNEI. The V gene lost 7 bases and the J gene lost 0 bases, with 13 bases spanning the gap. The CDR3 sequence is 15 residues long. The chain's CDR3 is CASTIGGDSYNEQFF. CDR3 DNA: TGTGCCAGCACCATAGGGGGTGACTCCTACAATGAGCAGTTCTTC.

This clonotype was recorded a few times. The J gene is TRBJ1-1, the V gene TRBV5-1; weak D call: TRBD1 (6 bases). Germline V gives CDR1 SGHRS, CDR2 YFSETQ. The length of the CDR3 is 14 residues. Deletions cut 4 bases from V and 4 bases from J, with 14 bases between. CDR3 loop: CASSTGQPSTEAFF. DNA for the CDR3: TGCGCCAGCAGCACCGGACAGCCGAGCACTGAAGCTTTCTTT.

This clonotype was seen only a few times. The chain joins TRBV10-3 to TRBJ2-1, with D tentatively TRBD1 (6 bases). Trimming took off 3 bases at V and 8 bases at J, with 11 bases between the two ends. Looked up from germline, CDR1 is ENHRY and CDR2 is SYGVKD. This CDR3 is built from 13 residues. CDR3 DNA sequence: TGTGCCATCAGTGAACACAGGGTCCATGAGCAGTTCTTC. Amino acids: CAISEHRVHEQFF.

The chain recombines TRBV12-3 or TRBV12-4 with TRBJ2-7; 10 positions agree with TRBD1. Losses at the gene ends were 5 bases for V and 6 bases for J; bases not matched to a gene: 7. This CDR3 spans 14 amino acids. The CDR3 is CASSETGGKGEQYF. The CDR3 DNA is TGTGCCAGCAGTGAGACAGGGGGCAAGGGCGAGCAGTACTTC.

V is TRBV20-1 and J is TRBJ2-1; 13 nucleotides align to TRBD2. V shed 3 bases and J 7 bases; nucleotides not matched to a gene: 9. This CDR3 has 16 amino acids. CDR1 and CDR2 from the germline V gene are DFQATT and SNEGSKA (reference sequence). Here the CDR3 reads CSASLGTSGEVNEQFF. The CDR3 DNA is TGCAGTGCTAGCCTGGGGACTAGCGGGGAAGTGAATGAGCAGTTCTTC.

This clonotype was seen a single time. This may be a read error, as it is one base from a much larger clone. CDR3 in amino acids: CASSSQVHQHF. Written as DNA, the CDR3 is TGTGCCAGCAGTTCCCAGGTTCACCAGCATTTT. V is TRBV28 and J is TRBJ1-5; D unclear. Germline CDR1 and CDR2: MDHEN and SYDVKM. The CDR3 has 11 amino acids. The V and J ends lost 4 bases and 12 bases respectively, with 10 bases between them.

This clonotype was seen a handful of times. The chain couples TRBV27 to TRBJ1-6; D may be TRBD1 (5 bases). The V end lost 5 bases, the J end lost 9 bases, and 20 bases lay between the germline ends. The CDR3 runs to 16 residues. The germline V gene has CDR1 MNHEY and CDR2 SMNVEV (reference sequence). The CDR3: CASSRGGPRRASPLHF. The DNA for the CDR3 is TGTGCCAGCAGTCGGGGGGGACCACGGCGGGCTTCACCCCTCCACTTT.